This T cell receptor beta chain was documented in a study of blood T cell repertoires in COVID-19. Study-level information: Samples representing acute and convalescent COVID-19 were sourced from the United States, Italy and Spain. PBMCs, B-cell-depleted T cells, or T cells were the source of the cDNA or gDNA that made up the material.

V was clipped by 3 bases and J by 5 bases, with 11 bases between them. Germline CDR1 and CDR2: WSHSY and SAAADI. The length of the CDR3 is 15 residues. Per the authors' pipeline: Reference gene primer amplification gave nucleated cell count estimates. Sequencing used immunoSEQ multiplex PCR; TCRdb keeps in-frame clones, though not all of them. V and J calls and clone size are those listed in that table; D and trimming were worked out from the DNA. The sample yields 37,000 or so clones, around 80% seen once. The sample taken for sequencing was peripheral blood. The clonotype was recovered from a man in his fifties or sixties with active COVID-19. The V call is TRBV10-2, the J call TRBJ1-6, with D possibly TRBD1 on 5 matching bases. The CDR3, as DNA: TGCGCCAGCAGTGATTGGACACTGGATAATTCACCCCTCCACTTT. It encodes CASSDWTLDNSPLHF.